The 27 T cell receptor beta chains presented below share a single source sample, sequenced in a study of blood T cell repertoires in COVID-19 (dated by TCRdb to about 2020). Library method: the immunoSEQ multiplex PCR assay. TCRdb's version of the immuneACCESS table is confined to in-frame rearrangements and falls short of the full clone set. An unresolved V gene accounts for under half of the shortfall where checked; the remainder is of unknown origin. In this sample the table shows 220,000 or so clones, more than 75% of which occur a single time. Less than 9.5% of the sample rests with the top ten. The sequenced sample consisted of peripheral blood. The source of these receptors is a woman of 80 years or more with COVID-19, enrolled during active disease.

Written as DNA, the CDR3 is TGTGCCAGCAGCCAAGTAGGCCAAGGGGGCGCTGGGACCGGGGAGCTGTTTTTT. Translating it yields CASSQVGQGGAGTGELFF. The V gene is TRBV4-2, the J gene TRBJ2-2, with 7 bases matching TRBD1. The V gene end was trimmed by 1 base and the J gene end by 5 bases; junction bases not matched to a gene: 13. This CDR3 region has 18 residues. Germline CDR1 and CDR2: LGHNA and YNFKEQ.

This clone showed up just once. The V and J genes are TRBV5-1 and TRBJ2-2; 9 bases align to TRBD2. CDR3 length: 17 amino acids. Trimming removed 0 bases from V and 4 bases from J; junction bases left unmatched: 7. Germline V gene lookup returns CDR1 SGHRS and CDR2 YFSETQ. CDR3 sequence (DNA): TGCGCCAGCAGCTTGGGGTCGCTAGCGGGATCCACCGGGGAGCTGTTTTTT. Amino acid sequence: CASSLGSLAGSTGELFF.

The CDR3 protein is CASSSGTVRDYGYTF. The CDR3 DNA follows: TGCGCCAGCAGCTCCGGGACAGTTCGTGACTATGGCTACACCTTC. The V and J genes are TRBV5-1 and TRBJ1-2, with 7 bases that match TRBD1. The V gene end was trimmed by 3 bases and the J gene end by 3 bases; junction bases not matched to a gene: 8. This CDR3 comprises 15 residues. Germline CDR1 and CDR2: SGHRS and YFSETQ.

The chain carries TRBV27 and TRBJ1-1; D unclear. Germline CDR1 reads MNHEY; CDR2 reads SMNVEV (reference sequence). The CDR3 is 16 residues long. The germline V and J ends were trimmed by 6 bases and 4 bases, with 21 bases remaining between them. In DNA form, the CDR3 reads TGTGCCAGCAGCCGAAACTCTATGGTATCTGGCACTGAAGCTTTCTTT. This gives the protein CASSRNSMVSGTEAFF.

Concerning this clone itself: Other DNA sequences within the sample encode an identical CDR3. V usage is TRBV6-5 and J usage is TRBJ1-2; 8 bases agree with TRBD1. With 6 bases clipped from V and 4 bases from J, the junction kept 4 bases outside the gene matches. Germline lookup yields CDR1 MNHEY and CDR2 SVGAGI. The CDR3 contains 13 residues. Written as DNA, the CDR3 is TGTGCCAGCAGGACGGACAGGGCCTATGGCTACACCTTC. Its translation: CASRTDRAYGYTF.

The chain links TRBV18 to TRBJ2-4; D gene ambiguous. In germline, CDR1 is KGHSH, CDR2 LQKENI. This CDR3 region has 13 residues. Trimming left V 1 base short and J 3 bases short, with 4 bases between. In DNA form, the CDR3 reads TGTGCCAGCTCACCACTCCTCAAAAACATTCAGTACTTC. Its translation is CASSPLLKNIQYF.

The V call is TRBV5-1, the J call TRBJ1-6, with 8 bases fitting TRBD1. Germline lookup yields CDR1 SGHRS and CDR2 YFSETQ. With V trimmed by 0 bases and J by 5 bases, 4 bases remained unmatched. The CDR3 is made up of 16 amino acids. CDR3 sequence (DNA): TGCGCCAGCAGCTTGGCCCCGACAGGGGATAATTCACCCCTCCACTTT. Amino acid sequence: CASSLAPTGDNSPLHF.

The chain links TRBV7-3 to TRBJ2-7; 10 bases line up with TRBD1. Per germline, CDR1 SGHTA and CDR2 FQGTGA. CDR3 size: 14 residues. J gave up 5 bases and V 4 bases, and 5 bases lay outside the gene matches. The DNA for the CDR3 is TGTGCCAGCAGCTCGACAGGGGGCCTGGACGAGCAGTACTTC. Translated: CASSSTGGLDEQYF.

CDR3 amino acids: CSASEWAKETQYF. The CDR3 coding sequence is TGCAGTGCTAGTGAGTGGGCGAAGGAGACCCAGTACTTC. The rearrangement uses TRBV20-1 and TRBJ2-5; D not resolved. Trimming removed 3 bases from V and 5 bases from J, with 13 bases in between. The CDR3 contains 13 residues. Germline CDR1 is DFQATT and CDR2 is SNEGSKA (reference sequence).

The chain couples TRBV9 to TRBJ2-7; D perhaps matches TRBD1 (5 bases). Between the trimmed V and J ends, which lost 0 bases and 6 bases, there was a span of 13 bases. The CDR3 runs 14 residues. Germline CDR1 SGDLS, CDR2 YYNGEE. This CDR3 is CASSVVPARAEQYF. The CDR3 DNA reads as TGTGCCAGCAGCGTAGTACCGGCCAGGGCCGAGCAGTACTTC.

This chain connects TRBV7-3 to TRBJ2-1, with TRBD2 matching over 8 bases. Trimming took 3 bases from V and 1 from J; bases not matched to a gene: 2. The CDR3 spans 15 residues. Germline lookup yields CDR1 SGHTA and CDR2 FQGTGA. In nucleotides, the CDR3 is TGTGCCAGCAGCTTTTTAGCGGGGTCCTACAATGAGCAGTTCTTC. This translates into CASSFLAGSYNEQFF.

The chain joins TRBV5-1 to TRBJ1-2; the D gene is possibly TRBD1 (6 bases). Trimming stripped 4 bases from V and 6 bases from J, with 13 bases between. Germline V gives CDR1 SGHRS, CDR2 YFSETQ. CDR3 length: 13 residues. The CDR3 spells CASSTTGDHGYTF. DNA for the CDR3: TGCGCCAGCAGCACGACAGGAGATCATGGCTACACCTTC.

V is TRBV5-1 and J is TRBJ2-3; 12 nucleotides agree with TRBD2. After removal of 8 bases from V and 4 bases from J, the junction contained 8 bases not matched to a gene. The V gene's germline CDR1 is SGHRS and CDR2 YFSETQ. The CDR3 runs to 15 residues. CDR3 sequence reads: CASSSGGAGADTQYF. DNA of the CDR3: TGCGCCAGTTCTAGCGGGGGGGCAGGTGCAGATACGCAGTATTTT.

DNA for the CDR3: TGTGCCAGTAGTGTCGACACTCAAGAGACCCAGTACTTC. Protein sequence: CASSVDTQETQYF. The gene calls are TRBV19 and TRBJ2-5; D remains ambiguous. Trimming stripped 5 bases from V and 2 bases from J, with 9 bases between. The germline CDR1 and CDR2 sequences are LNHDA and SQIVND (reference sequence). The CDR3 runs 13 residues.

This chain uses TRBV11-3 with TRBJ2-1; 15 nucleotides line up with TRBD2. CDR1 SGHNT and CDR2 YENEEA come from the germline V gene. This CDR3 region has 16 residues. With 5 bases clipped from V and 10 bases from J, the junction kept 9 bases outside the gene matches. The CDR3 spells CASSGSGLAGGREQFF. Written as DNA, the CDR3 is TGTGCCAGCAGCGGATCGGGACTAGCGGGGGGCAGGGAGCAGTTCTTC. Together with reference TRBV11-3 and TRBJ2-1, the CDR3 gives the full variable domain: EAGVVQSPRYKIIEKKQPVAFWCNPISGHNTLYWYLQNLGQGPELLIRYENEEAVDDSQLPKDRFSAERLKGVDSTLKIQPAELGDSAVYLCASSGSGLAGGREQFFGPGTRLTVL.

A word on this clone: This specimen includes other DNA sequences encoding the same CDR3. This chain uses TRBV28 with TRBJ1-5; TRBD1 is a possible D gene (6 bases). Trimming removed 8 bases at V and 2 bases at J, with 10 bases between. CDR1 and CDR2 from the germline V gene are MDHEN and SYDVKM. CDR3 size: 13 residues. This CDR3 reads CASQYRGNQPQHF. The CDR3 DNA reads as TGTGCCAGCCAGTACAGGGGCAATCAGCCCCAGCATTTT.

This clone was seen only a few times. This rearrangement joins TRBV27 to TRBJ2-6; 8 bases agree with TRBD1. Germline V gene sequence: CDR1 MNHEY, CDR2 SMNVEV (reference sequence). The CDR3 sequence is 20 residues long. V gave up 1 base and J gave up 0 bases; unmatched junction bases: 11. This CDR3 is CASSLYSSPGGRSGANVLTF. The DNA for the CDR3 is TGTGCCAGCAGTTTATATTCTTCGCCAGGGGGCCGCTCTGGGGCCAACGTCCTGACTTTC.

The chain links TRBV12-3 or TRBV12-4 to TRBJ1-2, with D possibly TRBD1 on 5 matching bases. This CDR3 is built from 11 residues. V dropped 6 bases and J dropped 8 bases, with 10 bases sitting between them. CDR3 in DNA: TGTGCCAGCAGCCCCCAGGGAGGCTACACCTTC. This gives the protein CASSPQGGYTF.

The J gene is TRBJ2-4, the V gene TRBV4-1; D is perhaps TRBD1 (5 bases). V was trimmed by 0 bases and J by 0 bases, leaving 9 bases between them. Germline CDR1 MGHRA, CDR2 YSYEKL. The length of the CDR3 is 16 residues. CDR3 in DNA: TGCGCCAGCAGCCAAGAGGTCCAGGGAGCCAAAAACATTCAGTACTTC. Translating gives CASSQEVQGAKNIQYF.

The rearrangement uses TRBV5-1 and TRBJ2-3; the match to TRBD2 covers 10 bases. The germline CDR1 and CDR2 sequences are SGHRS and YFSETQ. Losses at the gene ends were 3 bases for V and 0 bases for J; bases not matched to a gene: 4. The CDR3 is made up of 16 amino acids. CDR3: CASSWTSGTSTDTQYF. CDR3 nucleotide sequence: TGCGCCAGCAGCTGGACTAGCGGTACCAGCACAGATACGCAGTATTTT.

The chain uses TRBV5-1 and TRBJ2-2, with unresolved D. This CDR3 is built from 13 residues. From germline, CDR1 is SGHRS and CDR2 YFSETQ. Between the trimmed V and J ends, which lost 2 bases and 8 bases, there was a span of 10 bases. The CDR3 protein is CASSFDYAGELFF. The CDR3 coding sequence is TGCGCCAGCAGCTTTGATTATGCGGGGGAGCTGTTTTTT. The full variable domain, in which reference TRBV5-1 and TRBJ2-2 provide the parts outside the CDR3, is KAGVTQTPRYLIKTRGQQVTLSCSPISGHRSVSWYQQTPGQGLQFLFEYFSETQRNKGNFPGRFSGRQFSNSRSEMNVSTLELGDSALYLCASSFDYAGELFFGEGSRLTVL.

This clone came up once. V and J are TRBV19 and TRBJ1-5, with D perhaps TRBD1 (6 bases). Germline V gives CDR1 LNHDA, CDR2 SQIVND (reference sequence). CDR3 length: 15 residues. V lost 6 bases, J lost 2 bases, and 14 bases lay in between. The CDR3 DNA sequence: TGTGCCAGTAGGGCAGGGGTTGTTCGCAATCAGCCCCAGCATTTT. Translating it yields CASRAGVVRNQPQHF.

This clone showed up just once. The chain combines TRBV19 with TRBJ2-1; 11 positions agree with TRBD2. Trimming at V came to 5 bases and at J to 8 bases, leaving 8 bases not matched to a gene. The germline V gene encodes CDR1 LNHDA and CDR2 SQIVND (reference sequence). The CDR3 runs 15 residues. CDR3 sequence: CASSFLAGGTDEQFF. The DNA for the CDR3 is TGTGCCAGTAGTTTTCTAGCGGGAGGTACGGATGAGCAGTTCTTC.

This clone was seen a single time. The J gene is TRBJ1-5, the V gene TRBV4-1, with 9 bases fitting TRBD1. The germline gives CDR1 MGHRA, CDR2 YSYEKL. The CDR3 consists of 14 residues. V lost 4 bases and J lost 9; bases outside the gene matches: 7. In DNA form, the CDR3 reads TGCGCCAGCAGCCGGGACAGGGAAGTTTGGCCCCAGCATTTT. The encoded protein is CASSRDREVWPQHF.

The V gene is TRBV29-1, the J gene TRBJ2-4; 14 bases are shared with TRBD2. This CDR3 is built from 18 residues. Germline V gene sequence: CDR1 SQVTM, CDR2 ANQGSEA. V was pared by 4 bases and J by 0 bases, with 8 bases of the junction left unmatched. The CDR3 nucleotides read TGCAGCGTTGGAGAGAGACTAGCGGGGGGGCAAGCCAAAAACATTCAGTACTTC. Its protein product is CSVGERLAGGQAKNIQYF.

V is TRBV21-1 and J is TRBJ1-3; the table calls TRBD1, which could not be checked here. TRBV21-1 is described as a pseudogene. The CDR3 sequence is 14 residues long. DNA for the CDR3: TGTGCCAGCAGCAAAGACCGACGTGACAGGACCATATATTTT. Its protein is CASSKDRRDRTIYF.

J is TRBJ1-2 and V is TRBV27; TRBD1 might be the D (6 bases). The CDR3 is 14 residues long. Between the trimmed V and J ends, which lost 2 bases and 5 bases, there was a span of 12 bases. CDR1 is MNHEY, CDR2 SMNVEV, per germline (reference sequence). This chain's CDR3 is CASSLRGGEYGYTF. The CDR3 bases are TGTGCCAGCAGTTTAAGGGGGGGGGAGTATGGCTACACCTTC.